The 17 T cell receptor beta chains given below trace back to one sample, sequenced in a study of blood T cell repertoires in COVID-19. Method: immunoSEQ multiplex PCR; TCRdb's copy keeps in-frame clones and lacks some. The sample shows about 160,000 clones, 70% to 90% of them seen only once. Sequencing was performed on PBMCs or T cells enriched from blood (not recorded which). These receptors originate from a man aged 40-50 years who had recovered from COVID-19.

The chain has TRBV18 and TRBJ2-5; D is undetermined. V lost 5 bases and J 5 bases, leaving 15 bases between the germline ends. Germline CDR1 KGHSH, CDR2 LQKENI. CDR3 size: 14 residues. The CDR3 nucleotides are TGTGCCAGCTCAGGCGGAATCCCTGGGGAGACCCAGTACTTC. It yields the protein CASSGGIPGETQYF.

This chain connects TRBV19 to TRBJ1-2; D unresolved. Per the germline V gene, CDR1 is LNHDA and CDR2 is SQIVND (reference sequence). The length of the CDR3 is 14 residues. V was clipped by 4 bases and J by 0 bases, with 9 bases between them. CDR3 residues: CASSSRNPNYGYTF. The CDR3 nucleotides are TGTGCCAGTAGTAGCAGGAATCCTAACTATGGCTACACCTTC.

CDR3 DNA: TGTGCCAGCAGTGTGGCGTCGACTAGCGGGGGCCAGTACCAAGAGACCCAGTACTTC. It is translated as CASSVASTSGGQYQETQYF. This chain links TRBV6-1 with TRBJ2-5; 12 nucleotides align to TRBD2. The germline V gene has CDR1 MNHNS and CDR2 SASEGT. Germline trimming cut 4 bases from V and 0 bases from J; bases unmatched to any gene: 12. This CDR3 has 19 amino acids.

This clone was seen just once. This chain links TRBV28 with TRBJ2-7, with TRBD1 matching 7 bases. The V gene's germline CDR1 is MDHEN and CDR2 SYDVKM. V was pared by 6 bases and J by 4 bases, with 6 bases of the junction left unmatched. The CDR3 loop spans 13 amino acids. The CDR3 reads CASRGTATYEQYF. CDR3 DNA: TGTGCCAGCAGGGGGACAGCTACTTACGAGCAGTACTTC. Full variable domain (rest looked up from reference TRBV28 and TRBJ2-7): DVKVTQSSRYLVKRTGEKVFLECVQDMDHENMFWYRQDPGLGLRLIYFSYDVKMKEKGDIPEGYSVSREKKERFSLILESASTNQTSMYLCASRGTATYEQYFGPGTRLTVT.

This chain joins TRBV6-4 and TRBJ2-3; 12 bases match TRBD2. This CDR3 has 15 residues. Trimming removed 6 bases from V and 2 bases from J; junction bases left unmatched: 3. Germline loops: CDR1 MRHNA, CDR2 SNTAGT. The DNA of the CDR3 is TGTGCCAGCAGCCGACTAGCGGGGGACACAGATACGCAGTATTTT. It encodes CASSRLAGDTDTQYF.

The CDR3 DNA reads TGTGCCAGCAGCCCGGGACAACTAGCCAAAAACATTCAGTACTTC. Translating gives CASSPGQLAKNIQYF. This chain joins TRBV3-1 (or the pseudogene TRBV3-2) and TRBJ2-4, with D possibly matching TRBD1 (6 bases). The length of the CDR3 is 15 residues. CDR1 and CDR2 (germline): LGHDT, YNNKEL (reference sequence). The germline V and J ends were trimmed by 4 bases and 0 bases, with 10 bases remaining between them.

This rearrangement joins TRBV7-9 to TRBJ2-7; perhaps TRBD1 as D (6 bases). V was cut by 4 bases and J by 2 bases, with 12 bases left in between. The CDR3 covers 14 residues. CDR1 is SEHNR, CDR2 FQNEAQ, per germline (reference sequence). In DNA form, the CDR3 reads TGTGCCAGCAGCTCCCGGGACAATACCTACGAGCAGTACTTC. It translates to CASSSRDNTYEQYF.

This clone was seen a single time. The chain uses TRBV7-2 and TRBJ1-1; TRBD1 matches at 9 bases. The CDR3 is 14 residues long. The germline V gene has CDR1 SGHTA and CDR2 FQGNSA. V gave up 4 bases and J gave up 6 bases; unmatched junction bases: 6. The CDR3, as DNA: TGTGCCAGCAGCTGGCGGGGACAGGGATCTGAAGCTTTCTTT. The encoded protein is CASSWRGQGSEAFF.

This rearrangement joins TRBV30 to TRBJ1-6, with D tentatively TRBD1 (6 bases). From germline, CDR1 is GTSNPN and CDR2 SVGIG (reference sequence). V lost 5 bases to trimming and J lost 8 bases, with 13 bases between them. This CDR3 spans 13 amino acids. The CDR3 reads CAWGNRDDSPLHF. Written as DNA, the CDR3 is TGTGCCTGGGGAAACAGGGATGATTCACCCCTCCACTTT. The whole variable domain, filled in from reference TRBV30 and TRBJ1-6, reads SQTIHQWPATLVQPVGSPLSLECTVEGTSNPNLYWYRQAAGRGLQLLFYSVGIGQISSEVPQNLSASRPQDRQFILSSKKLLLSDSGFYLCAWGNRDDSPLHFGNGTRLTVT.

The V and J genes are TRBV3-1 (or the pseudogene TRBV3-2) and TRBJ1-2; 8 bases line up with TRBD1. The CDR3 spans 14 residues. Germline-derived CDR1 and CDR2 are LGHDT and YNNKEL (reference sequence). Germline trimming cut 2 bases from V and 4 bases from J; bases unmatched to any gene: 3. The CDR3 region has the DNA TGTGCCAGCAGCCAAACAGGGGGGGGCTATGGCTACACCTTC. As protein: CASSQTGGGYGYTF.

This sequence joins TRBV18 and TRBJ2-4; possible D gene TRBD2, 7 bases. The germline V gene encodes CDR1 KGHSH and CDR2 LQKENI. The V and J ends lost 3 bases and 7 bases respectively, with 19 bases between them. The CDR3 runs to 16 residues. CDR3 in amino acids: CASSPIRGGEKNIQYF. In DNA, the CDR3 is TGTGCCAGCTCACCCATTAGAGGGGGGGAAAAGAACATTCAGTACTTC.

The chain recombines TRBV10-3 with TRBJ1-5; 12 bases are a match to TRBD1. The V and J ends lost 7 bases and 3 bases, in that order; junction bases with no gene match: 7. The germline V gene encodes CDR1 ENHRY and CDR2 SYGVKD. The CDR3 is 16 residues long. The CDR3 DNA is TGTGCCATCATAGGGACAGGGGGCACGATCAATCAGCCCCAGCATTTT. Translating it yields CAIIGTGGTINQPQHF.

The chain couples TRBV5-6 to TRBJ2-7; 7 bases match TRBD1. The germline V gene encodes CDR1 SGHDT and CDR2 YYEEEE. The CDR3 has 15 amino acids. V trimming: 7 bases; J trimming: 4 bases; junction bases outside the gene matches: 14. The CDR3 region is CASQRSPGQTYEQYF. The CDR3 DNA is TGTGCCAGCCAGCGATCACCGGGACAGACATACGAGCAGTACTTC.

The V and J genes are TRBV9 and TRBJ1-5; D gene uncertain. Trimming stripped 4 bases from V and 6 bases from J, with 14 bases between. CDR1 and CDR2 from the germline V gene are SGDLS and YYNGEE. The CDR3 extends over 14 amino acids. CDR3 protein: CASSSGVGRQPQHF. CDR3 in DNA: TGTGCCAGCAGCTCCGGTGTTGGGCGTCAGCCCCAGCATTTT.

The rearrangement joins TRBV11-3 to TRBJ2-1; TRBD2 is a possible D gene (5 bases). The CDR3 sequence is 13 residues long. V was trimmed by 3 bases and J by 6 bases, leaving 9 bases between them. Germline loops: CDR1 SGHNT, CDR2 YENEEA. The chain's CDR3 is CASSFRAGNEQFF. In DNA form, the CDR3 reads TGTGCCAGCAGCTTCCGGGCGGGCAATGAGCAGTTCTTC.

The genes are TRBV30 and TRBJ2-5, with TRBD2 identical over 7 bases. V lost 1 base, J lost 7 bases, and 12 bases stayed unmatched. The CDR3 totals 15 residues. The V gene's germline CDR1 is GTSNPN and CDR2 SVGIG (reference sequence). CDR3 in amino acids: CAWSAPQAGEGTQYF. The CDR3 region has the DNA TGTGCCTGGAGTGCGCCGCAGGCGGGGGAGGGGACCCAGTACTTC. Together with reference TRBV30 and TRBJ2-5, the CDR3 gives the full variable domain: SQTIHQWPATLVQPVGSPLSLECTVEGTSNPNLYWYRQAAGRGLQLLFYSVGIGQISSEVPQNLSASRPQDRQFILSSKKLLLSDSGFYLCAWSAPQAGEGTQYFGPGTRLLVL.

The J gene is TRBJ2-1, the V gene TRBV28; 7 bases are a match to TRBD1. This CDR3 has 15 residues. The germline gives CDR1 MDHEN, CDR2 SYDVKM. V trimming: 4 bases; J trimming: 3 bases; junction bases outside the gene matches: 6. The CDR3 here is CASSWRQGIYNEQFF. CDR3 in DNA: TGTGCCAGCAGTTGGCGACAGGGAATCTACAATGAGCAGTTCTTC.